This T cell receptor (beta chain) derives from a study of T cells expressing NK-cell markers. The CDR3 consists of 14 residues. CDR1 is MNHEY, CDR2 SVGAGI, per germline. TCRdb reprocessed the 5' RACE reads and keeps a single row for each CDR3 protein, giving no DNA. Its table records roughly 390,000 distinct CDR3 sequences. V gene TRBV6-5 combines with J gene TRBJ1-5; TCRdb names TRBD1, which stays unverified in the absence of DNA. The receptor comes from a man aged 18 to 69 in good health. Sequenced: blood T cells: a sorted CD56 or NKG2C T cell subset, CD4+ or CD8+ T cells, or bulk PBMC T cells (not recorded which). Here the CDR3 reads CASQIQGDLQPQHF.